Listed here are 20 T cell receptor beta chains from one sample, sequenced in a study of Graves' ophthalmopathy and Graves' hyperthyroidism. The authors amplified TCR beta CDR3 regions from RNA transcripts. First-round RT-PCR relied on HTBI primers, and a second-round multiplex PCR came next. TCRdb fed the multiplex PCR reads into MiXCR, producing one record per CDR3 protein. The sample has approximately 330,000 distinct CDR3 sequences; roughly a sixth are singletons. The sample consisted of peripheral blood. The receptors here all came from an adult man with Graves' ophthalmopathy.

This chain's CDR3 is CASGFSEETQYF. CDR3 coding DNA: TGTGCTAGTGGTTTTTCAGAAGAGACCCAGTACTTC. This chain links TRBV12-5 with TRBJ2-5; D not certain. The germline V and J ends were trimmed by 3 bases and 3 bases, with 5 bases remaining between them. In germline, CDR1 is LGHNT, CDR2 FRNRAP. The CDR3 spans 12 residues.

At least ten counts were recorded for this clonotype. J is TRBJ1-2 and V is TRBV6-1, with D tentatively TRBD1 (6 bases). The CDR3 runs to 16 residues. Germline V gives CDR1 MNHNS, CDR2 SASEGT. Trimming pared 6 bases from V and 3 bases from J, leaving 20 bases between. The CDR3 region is CASSAGPGQGYYGYTF. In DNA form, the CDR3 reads TGTGCCAGCAGCGCCGGCCCTGGTCAGGGGTACTATGGCTACACCTTC.

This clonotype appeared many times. The CDR3 sequence is CASSLPGQGIQNTEAFF. The CDR3 coding sequence is TGTGCCAGCAGTCTACCTGGACAGGGGATACAAAACACTGAAGCTTTCTTT. The chain combines TRBV28 with TRBJ1-1; 9 bases align to TRBD1. CDR1 and CDR2 (germline): MDHEN, SYDVKM. After removal of 5 bases from V and 2 bases from J, the junction contained 12 bases not matched to a gene. CDR3 size: 17 residues.

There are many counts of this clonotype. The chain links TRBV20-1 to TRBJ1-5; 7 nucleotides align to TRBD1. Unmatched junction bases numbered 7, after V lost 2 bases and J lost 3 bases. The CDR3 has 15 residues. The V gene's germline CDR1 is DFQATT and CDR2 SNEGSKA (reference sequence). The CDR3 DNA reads TGCAGTGCTAGACAGGGGGATTATTCCAATCAGCCCCAGCATTTT. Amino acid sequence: CSARQGDYSNQPQHF.

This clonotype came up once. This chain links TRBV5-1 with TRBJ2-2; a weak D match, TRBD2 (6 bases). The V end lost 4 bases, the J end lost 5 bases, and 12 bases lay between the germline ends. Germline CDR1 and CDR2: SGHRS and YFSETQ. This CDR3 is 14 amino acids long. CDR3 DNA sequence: TGCGCCAGCAGCCGGGACTCCGGAACCGGGGAGCTGTTTTTT. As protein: CASSRDSGTGELFF.

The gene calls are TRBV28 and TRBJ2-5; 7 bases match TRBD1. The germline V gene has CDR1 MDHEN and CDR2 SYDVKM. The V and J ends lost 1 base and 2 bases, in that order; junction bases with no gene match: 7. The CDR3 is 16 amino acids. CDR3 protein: CASSLFTGQVQETQYF. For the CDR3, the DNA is TGTGCCAGCAGTTTATTTACCGGACAGGTACAAGAGACCCAGTACTTC.

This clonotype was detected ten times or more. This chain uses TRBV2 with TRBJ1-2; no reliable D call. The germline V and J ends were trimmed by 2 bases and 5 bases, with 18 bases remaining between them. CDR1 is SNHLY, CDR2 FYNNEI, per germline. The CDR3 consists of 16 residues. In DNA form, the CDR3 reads TGTGCCAGCAGTGAAAGCCCGTGGCCCTCCGGATATGGCTACACCTTC. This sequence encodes CASSESPWPSGYGYTF.

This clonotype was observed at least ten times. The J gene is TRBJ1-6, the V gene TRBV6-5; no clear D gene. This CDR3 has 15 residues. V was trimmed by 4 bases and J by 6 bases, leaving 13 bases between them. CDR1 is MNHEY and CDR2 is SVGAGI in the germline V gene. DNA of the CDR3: TGTGCCAGCAGTTTATTCGGGGAGGTTAATTCACCCCTCCACTTT. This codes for CASSLFGEVNSPLHF.

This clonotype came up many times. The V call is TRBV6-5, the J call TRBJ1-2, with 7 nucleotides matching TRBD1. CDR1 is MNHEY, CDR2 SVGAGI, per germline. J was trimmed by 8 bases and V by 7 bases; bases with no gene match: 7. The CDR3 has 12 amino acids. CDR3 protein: CASNSQGYGYTF. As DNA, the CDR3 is TGTGCCAGCAATTCACAGGGGTACGGCTACACCTTC.

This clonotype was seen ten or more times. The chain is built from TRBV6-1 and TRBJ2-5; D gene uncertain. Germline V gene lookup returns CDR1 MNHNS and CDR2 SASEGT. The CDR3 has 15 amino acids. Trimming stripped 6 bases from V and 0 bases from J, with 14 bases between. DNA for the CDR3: TGTGCCAGCAGCCCCCGGTTTGGTTACCAAGAGACCCAGTACTTC. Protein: CASSPRFGYQETQYF.

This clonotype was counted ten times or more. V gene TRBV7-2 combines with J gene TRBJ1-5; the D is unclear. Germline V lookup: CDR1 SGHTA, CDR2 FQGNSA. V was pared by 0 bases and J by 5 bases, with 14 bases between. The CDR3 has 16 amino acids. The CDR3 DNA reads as TGTGCCAGCAGCTTAGCGTTCGAACGGTTGCATCAGCCCCAGCATTTT. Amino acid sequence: CASSLAFERLHQPQHF.

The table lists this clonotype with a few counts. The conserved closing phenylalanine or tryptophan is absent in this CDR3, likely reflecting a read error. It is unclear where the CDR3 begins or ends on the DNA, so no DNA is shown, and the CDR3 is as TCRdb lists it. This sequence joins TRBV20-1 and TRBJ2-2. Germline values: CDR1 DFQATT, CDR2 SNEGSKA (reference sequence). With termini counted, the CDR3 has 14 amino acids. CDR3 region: CSAVKAVNTGELLL.

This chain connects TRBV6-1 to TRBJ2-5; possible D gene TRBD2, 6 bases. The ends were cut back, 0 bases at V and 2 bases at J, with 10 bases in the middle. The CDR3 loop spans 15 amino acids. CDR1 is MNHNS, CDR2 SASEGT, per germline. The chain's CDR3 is CASSEAGGGQETQYF. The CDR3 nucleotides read TGTGCCAGCAGTGAAGCGGGAGGTGGTCAAGAGACCCAGTACTTC.

In nucleotides, the CDR3 is TGTGCCAGCAGTTTGCAACGCAATCAGCCCCAGCATTTT. It yields the protein CASSLQRNQPQHF. The chain links TRBV12-3 or TRBV12-4 to TRBJ1-5, with D unclear. CDR3 size: 13 residues. V lost 3 bases and J lost 2, with 5 bases in between.

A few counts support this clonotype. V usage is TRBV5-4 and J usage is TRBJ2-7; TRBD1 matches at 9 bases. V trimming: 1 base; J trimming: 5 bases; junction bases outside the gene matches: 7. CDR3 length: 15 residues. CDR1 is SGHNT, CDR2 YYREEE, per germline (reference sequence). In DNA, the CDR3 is TGTGCCAGCAGCTTGAAGGGACAGGGTAGCCACGAGCAGTACTTC. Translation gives CASSLKGQGSHEQYF. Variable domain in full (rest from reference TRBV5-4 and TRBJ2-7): ETGVTQSPTHLIKTRGQQVTLRCSSQSGHNTVSWYQQALGQGPQFIFQYYREEENGRGNFPPRFSGLQFPNYSSELNVNALELDDSALYLCASSLKGQGSHEQYFGPGTRLTVT.

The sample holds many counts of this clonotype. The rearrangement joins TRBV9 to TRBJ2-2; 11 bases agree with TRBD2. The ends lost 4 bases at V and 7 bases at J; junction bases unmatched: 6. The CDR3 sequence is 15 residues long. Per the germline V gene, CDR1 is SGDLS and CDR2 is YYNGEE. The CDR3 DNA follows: TGTGCCAGCAGCAGAGGGACTAGCGGAGGCGGGGAGCTGTTTTTT. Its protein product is CASSRGTSGGGELFF.

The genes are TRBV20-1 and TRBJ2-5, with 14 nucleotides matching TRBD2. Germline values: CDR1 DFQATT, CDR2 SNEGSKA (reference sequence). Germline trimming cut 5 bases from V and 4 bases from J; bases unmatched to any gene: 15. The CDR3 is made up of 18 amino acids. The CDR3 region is CSALNGLGLAGGVETQYF. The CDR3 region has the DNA TGCAGTGCTTTGAATGGGCTAGGACTAGCGGGAGGAGTAGAGACCCAGTACTTC.

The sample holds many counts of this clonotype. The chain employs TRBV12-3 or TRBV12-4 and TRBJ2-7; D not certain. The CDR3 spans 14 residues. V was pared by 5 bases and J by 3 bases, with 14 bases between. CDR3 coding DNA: TGTGCCAGCAGTGTTCGACAAGATCTCTACGAGCAGTACTTC. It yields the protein CASSVRQDLYEQYF.

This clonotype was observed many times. The CDR3 is CASNLRGAGNTGELFF. CDR3 in DNA: TGTGCCAGCAACCTTAGGGGAGCGGGGAACACCGGGGAGCTGTTTTTT. V usage is TRBV11-2 and J usage is TRBJ2-2; D is perhaps TRBD2 (6 bases). Deletions cut 7 bases from V and 1 base from J, with 16 bases between. There are 16 residues in the CDR3. Germline V gene data show CDR1 as SGHAT and CDR2 as FQNNGV.

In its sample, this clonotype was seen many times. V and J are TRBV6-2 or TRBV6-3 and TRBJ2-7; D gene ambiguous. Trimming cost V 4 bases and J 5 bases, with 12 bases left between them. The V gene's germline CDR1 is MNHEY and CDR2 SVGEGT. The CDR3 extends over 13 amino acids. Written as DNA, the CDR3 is TGTGCCAGCAGTTTCCGGTTGAGCGACGAGCAGTACTTC. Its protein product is CASSFRLSDEQYF.